Shown below are 9 T cell receptor beta chains from a single sample sequenced in a study of blood T cell repertoires in COVID-19. The repertoire was sequenced with immunoSEQ multiplex PCR; TCRdb's copy has only in-frame clones and lacks some. The data hold under 95,000 clones, with around 87% observed a single time. Material for sequencing was peripheral blood. Every receptor here comes from a human donor with acute or convalescent COVID-19. The donor label of this sample is uncertain.

This chain connects TRBV3-1 (or the pseudogene TRBV3-2) to TRBJ1-1; D is uncertain. Germline CDR1 is LGHDT and CDR2 is YNNKEL (reference sequence). This CDR3 contains 15 residues. V was shortened by 3 bases and J by 2 bases, with 13 bases between the two germline ends. Here the CDR3 DNA reads TGTGCCAGCAGCCAGAGGTCCTCGAGAAACACTGAAGCTTTCTTT. Its protein is CASSQRSSRNTEAFF.

This chain joins TRBV28 and TRBJ1-2, with D possibly being TRBD1 (6 bases). From germline, CDR1 is MDHEN and CDR2 SYDVKM. The germline V and J ends were trimmed by 10 bases and 8 bases, with 11 bases remaining between them. The CDR3 contains 10 residues. As DNA, the CDR3 is TGTGCCACCCATCAGGGGGGCTACACCTTC. Its translation: CATHQGGYTF.

In its sample, this clone was seen once. The chain is built from TRBV6-6 and TRBJ1-1; 8 bases map to TRBD1. The CDR3 spans 14 residues. V lost 5 bases and J lost 4; bases outside the gene matches: 6. Germline V gives CDR1 MNHNY, CDR2 SVGAGI (reference sequence). CDR3 sequence reads: CASSPDRGITEAFF. The CDR3 DNA reads as TGTGCCAGCAGTCCCGACAGGGGAATCACTGAAGCTTTCTTT.

The rearrangement uses TRBV12-3 or TRBV12-4 and TRBJ2-2; 7 nucleotides agree with TRBD1. The CDR3 spans 13 residues. J gave up 6 bases and V 6 bases, and 4 bases lay outside the gene matches. CDR3 DNA sequence: TGTGCCAGCAGAACAGGGGTTCCCGGGGAGCTGTTTTTT. Translated, it gives CASRTGVPGELFF.

This chain uses TRBV5-4 with TRBJ1-3; TRBD1 agrees at 7 bases. The CDR3 runs 14 residues. The trim removed 2 bases at V and 6 bases at J, leaving 5 bases unmatched. The germline CDR1 and CDR2 sequences are SGHNT and YYREEE (reference sequence). For the CDR3, the DNA is TGTGCCAGCAGCTTAGAGGACAGGATAAACACCATATATTTT. Amino acid sequence: CASSLEDRINTIYF.

This clone is a singleton in its sample. The V and J genes are TRBV7-6 and TRBJ2-5; 11 positions match TRBD1. This CDR3 is built from 16 residues. CDR1 is SGHVS, CDR2 FNYEAQ, per germline. V was pared by 5 bases and J by 5 bases, with 10 bases of the junction left unmatched. The CDR3 region is CASSPGQGARGETQYF. The CDR3 DNA sequence: TGTGCCAGCAGCCCCGGACAGGGGGCACGCGGGGAGACCCAGTACTTC.

The chain carries TRBV6-5 and TRBJ1-1; 7 bases line up with TRBD1. Trimming took 2 bases from V and 11 from J; bases not matched to a gene: 5. The CDR3 has 12 amino acids. Germline V gene sequence: CDR1 MNHEY, CDR2 SVGAGI. For the CDR3, the DNA is TGTGCCAGCAGTTACGAGACAGGGACCGCTTTCTTT. Residues: CASSYETGTAFF.

The chain combines TRBV28 with TRBJ1-4; 7 nucleotides match TRBD1. Germline assignment: CDR1 MDHEN and CDR2 SYDVKM. Trimming removed 5 bases from V and 0 bases from J; junction bases left unmatched: 3. The CDR3 has 15 residues. The CDR3, as DNA: TGTGCCAGCAGTGCCGGGACAGCAACTAATGAAAAACTGTTTTTT. Translated: CASSAGTATNEKLFF.

The genes are TRBV2 and TRBJ2-7; TRBD1 aligns across 8 bases. V was pared by 8 bases and J by 3 bases, with 9 bases of the junction left unmatched. Germline CDR1 reads SNHLY; CDR2 reads FYNNEI. The CDR3 runs to 14 residues. In nucleotides, the CDR3 is TGTGCCAGCGGAAACCGGGACAGGTTCTACGAGCAGTACTTC. It encodes CASGNRDRFYEQYF.